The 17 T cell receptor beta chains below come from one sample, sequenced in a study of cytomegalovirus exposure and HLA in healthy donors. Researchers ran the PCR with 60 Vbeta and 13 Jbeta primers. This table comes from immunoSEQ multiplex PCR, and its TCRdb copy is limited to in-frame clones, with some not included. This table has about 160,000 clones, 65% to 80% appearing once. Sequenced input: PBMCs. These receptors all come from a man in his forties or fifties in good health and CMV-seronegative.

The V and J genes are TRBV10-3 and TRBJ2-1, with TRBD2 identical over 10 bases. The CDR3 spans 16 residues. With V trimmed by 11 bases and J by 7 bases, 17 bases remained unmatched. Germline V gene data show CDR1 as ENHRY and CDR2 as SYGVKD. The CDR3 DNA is TGTGCCTCCGGGACTAGCGAAGAGAAGGGGTTAAATGAGCAGTTCTTC. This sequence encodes CASGTSEEKGLNEQFF.

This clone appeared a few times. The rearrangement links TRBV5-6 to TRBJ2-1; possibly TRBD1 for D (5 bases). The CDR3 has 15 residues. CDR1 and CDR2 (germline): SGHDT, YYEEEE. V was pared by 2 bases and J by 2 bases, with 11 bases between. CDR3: CASSFGATPYNEQFF. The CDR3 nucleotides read TGTGCCAGCAGCTTTGGGGCGACCCCCTACAATGAGCAGTTCTTC.

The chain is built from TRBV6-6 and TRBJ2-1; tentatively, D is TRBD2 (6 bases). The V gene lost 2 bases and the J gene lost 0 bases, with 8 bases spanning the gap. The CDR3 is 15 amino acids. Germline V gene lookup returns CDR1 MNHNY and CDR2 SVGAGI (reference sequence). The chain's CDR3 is CASSYPGSSYNEQFF. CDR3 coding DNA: TGTGCCAGCAGTTACCCCGGGAGCTCCTACAATGAGCAGTTCTTC.

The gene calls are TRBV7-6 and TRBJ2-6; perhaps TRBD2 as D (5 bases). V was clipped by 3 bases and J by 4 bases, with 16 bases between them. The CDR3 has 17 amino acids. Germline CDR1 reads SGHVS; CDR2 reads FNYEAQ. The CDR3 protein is CASSFLNPGSGANVLTF. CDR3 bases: TGTGCCAGCAGCTTCCTTAATCCGGGGAGCGGGGCCAACGTCCTGACTTTC.

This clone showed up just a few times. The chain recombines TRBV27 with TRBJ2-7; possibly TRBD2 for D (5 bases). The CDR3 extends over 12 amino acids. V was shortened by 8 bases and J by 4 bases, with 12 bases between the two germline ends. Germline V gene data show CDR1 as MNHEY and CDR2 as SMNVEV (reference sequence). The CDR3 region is CASGTSKYEQYF. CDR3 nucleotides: TGTGCCAGCGGTACTAGTAAGTACGAGCAGTACTTC.

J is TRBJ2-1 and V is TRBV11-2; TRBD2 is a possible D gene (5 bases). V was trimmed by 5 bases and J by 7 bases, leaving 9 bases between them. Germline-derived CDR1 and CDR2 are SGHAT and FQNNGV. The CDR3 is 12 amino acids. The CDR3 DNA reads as TGTGCCAGCAGCCCCGGACTGAATGAGCAGTTCTTC. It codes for CASSPGLNEQFF.

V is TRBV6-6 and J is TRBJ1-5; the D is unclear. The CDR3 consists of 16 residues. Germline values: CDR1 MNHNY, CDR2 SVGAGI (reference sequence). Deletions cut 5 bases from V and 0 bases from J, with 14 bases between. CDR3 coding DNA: TGTGCCAGCAGTCCCACGGGGATAAATAGCAATCAGCCCCAGCATTTT. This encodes CASSPTGINSNQPQHF.

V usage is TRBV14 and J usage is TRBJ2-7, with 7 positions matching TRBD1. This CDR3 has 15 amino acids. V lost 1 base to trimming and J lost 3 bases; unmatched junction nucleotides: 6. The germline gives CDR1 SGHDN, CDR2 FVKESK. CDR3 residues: CASSQAGTVGYEQYF. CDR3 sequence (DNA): TGTGCCAGCAGCCAAGCCGGGACAGTCGGCTACGAGCAGTACTTC.

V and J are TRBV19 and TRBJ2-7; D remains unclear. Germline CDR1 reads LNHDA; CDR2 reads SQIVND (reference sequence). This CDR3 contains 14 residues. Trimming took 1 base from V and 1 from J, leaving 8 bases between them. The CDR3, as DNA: TGTGCCAGTAGTATAGGACTCGGTTCCTACGAGCAGTACTTC. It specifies CASSIGLGSYEQYF.

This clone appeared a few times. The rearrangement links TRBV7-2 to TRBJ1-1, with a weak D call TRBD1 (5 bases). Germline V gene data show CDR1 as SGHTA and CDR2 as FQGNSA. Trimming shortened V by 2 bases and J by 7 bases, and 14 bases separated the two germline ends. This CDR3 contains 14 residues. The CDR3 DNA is TGTGCCAGCAGCTTATCTCAGGGTCGGTTTGAAGCTTTCTTT. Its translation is CASSLSQGRFEAFF.

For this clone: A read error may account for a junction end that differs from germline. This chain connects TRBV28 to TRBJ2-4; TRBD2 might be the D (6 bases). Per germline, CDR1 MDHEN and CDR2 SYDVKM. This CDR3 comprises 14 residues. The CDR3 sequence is CASTSGGPWNSQYF. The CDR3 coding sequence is TGTGCCAGCACCTCCGGAGGGCCTTGGAACAGTCAGTACTTC.

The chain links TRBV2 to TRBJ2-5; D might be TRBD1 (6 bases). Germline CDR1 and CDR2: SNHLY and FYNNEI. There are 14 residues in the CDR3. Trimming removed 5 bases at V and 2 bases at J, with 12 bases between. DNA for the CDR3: TGTGCCAGCAGTACCCTAGACAGGCAAGAGACCCAGTACTTC. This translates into CASSTLDRQETQYF.

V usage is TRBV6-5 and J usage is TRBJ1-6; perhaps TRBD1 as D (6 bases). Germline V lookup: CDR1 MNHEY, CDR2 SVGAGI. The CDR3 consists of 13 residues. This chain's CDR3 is CVTGQGSASPLHF. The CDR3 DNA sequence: TGTGTAACAGGGCAGGGGAGCGCTTCACCCCTCCACTTT.

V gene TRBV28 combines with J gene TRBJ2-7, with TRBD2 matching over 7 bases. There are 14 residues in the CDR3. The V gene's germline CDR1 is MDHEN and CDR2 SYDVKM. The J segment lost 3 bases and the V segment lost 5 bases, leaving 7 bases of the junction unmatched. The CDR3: CASSRVAGSYEQYF. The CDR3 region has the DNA TGTGCCAGCAGTAGGGTAGCGGGTAGCTACGAGCAGTACTTC.

The CDR3 loop reads CASRTSSTYNEQFF. In nucleotides, the CDR3 is TGTGCCAGCAGAACATCTAGCACCTACAATGAGCAGTTCTTC. The chain joins TRBV28 to TRBJ2-1; D possibly corresponds to TRBD2 (5 bases). V dropped 6 bases and J dropped 2 bases, with 11 bases sitting between them. The CDR3 runs 14 residues. Per the germline V gene, CDR1 is MDHEN and CDR2 is SYDVKM.

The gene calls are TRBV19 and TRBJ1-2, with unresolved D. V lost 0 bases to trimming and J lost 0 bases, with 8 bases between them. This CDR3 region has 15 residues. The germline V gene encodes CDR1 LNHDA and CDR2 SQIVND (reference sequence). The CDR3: CASSIEVPANYGYTF. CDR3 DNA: TGTGCCAGTAGTATAGAAGTTCCAGCTAACTATGGCTACACCTTC.

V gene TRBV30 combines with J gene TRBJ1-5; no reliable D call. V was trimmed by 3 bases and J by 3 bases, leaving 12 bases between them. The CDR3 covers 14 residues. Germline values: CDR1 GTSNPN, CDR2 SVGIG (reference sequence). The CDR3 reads CAWSGSQPNQPQHF. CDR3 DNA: TGTGCCTGGAGCGGTTCACAGCCCAATCAGCCCCAGCATTTT.